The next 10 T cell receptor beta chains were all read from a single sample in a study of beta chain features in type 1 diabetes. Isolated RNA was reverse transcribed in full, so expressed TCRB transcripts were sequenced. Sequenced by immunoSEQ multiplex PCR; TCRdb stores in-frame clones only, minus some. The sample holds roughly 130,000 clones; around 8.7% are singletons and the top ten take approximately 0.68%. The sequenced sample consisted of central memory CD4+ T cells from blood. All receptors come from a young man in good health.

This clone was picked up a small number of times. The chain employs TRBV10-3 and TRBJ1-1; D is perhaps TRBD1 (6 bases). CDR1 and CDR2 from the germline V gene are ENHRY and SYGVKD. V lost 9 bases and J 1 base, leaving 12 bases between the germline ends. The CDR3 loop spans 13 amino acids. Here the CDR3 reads CAMRGQTNTEAFF. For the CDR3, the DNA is TGTGCCATGCGAGGACAGACGAACACTGAAGCTTTCTTT.

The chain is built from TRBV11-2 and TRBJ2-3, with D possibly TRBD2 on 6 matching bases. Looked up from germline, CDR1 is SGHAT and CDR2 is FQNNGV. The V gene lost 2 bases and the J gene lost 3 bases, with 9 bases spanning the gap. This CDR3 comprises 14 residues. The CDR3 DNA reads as TGTGCCAGCAGCTTATTACTAGCAACAGATACGCAGTATTTT. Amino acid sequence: CASSLLLATDTQYF.

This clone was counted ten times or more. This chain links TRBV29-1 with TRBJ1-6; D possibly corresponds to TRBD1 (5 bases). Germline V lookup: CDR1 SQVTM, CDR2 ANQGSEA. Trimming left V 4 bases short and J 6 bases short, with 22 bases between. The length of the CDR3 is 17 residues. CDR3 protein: CSVGSRCREGINSPLHF. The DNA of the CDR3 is TGCAGCGTTGGGAGTCGGTGCAGGGAGGGGATTAATTCACCCCTCCACTTT.

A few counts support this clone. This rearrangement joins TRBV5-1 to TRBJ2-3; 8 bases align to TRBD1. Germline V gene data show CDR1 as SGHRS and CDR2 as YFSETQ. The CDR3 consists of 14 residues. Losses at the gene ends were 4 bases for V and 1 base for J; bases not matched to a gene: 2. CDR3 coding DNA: TGCGCCAGCAGCCCGGGACAGGGCACAGATACGCAGTATTTT. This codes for CASSPGQGTDTQYF.

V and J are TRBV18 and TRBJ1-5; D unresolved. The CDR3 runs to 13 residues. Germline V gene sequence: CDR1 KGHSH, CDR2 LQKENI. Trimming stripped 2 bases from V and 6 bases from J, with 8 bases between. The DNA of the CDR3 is TGTGCCAGCTCACCAGATGGCGGTCAGCCCCAGCATTTT. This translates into CASSPDGGQPQHF.

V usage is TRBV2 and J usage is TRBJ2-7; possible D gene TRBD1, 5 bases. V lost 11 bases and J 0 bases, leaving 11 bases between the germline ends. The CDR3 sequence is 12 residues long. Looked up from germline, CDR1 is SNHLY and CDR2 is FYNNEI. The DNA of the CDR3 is TGTGCCGTAGGACAAAGCTCCTACGAGCAGTACTTC. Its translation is CAVGQSSYEQYF.

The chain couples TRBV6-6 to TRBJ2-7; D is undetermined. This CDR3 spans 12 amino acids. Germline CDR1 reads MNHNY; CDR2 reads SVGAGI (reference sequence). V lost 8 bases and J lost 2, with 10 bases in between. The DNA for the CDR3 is TGTGCCAGCCGAGGCAGCCCCTACGAGCAGTACTTC. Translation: CASRGSPYEQYF.

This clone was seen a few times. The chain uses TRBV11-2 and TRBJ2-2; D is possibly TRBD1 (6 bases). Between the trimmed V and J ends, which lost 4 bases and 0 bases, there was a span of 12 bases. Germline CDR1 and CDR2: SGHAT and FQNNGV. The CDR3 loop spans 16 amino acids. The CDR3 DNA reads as TGTGCCAGCAGCTATCGAGGGGGAACGAACACCGGGGAGCTGTTTTTT. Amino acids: CASSYRGGTNTGELFF.

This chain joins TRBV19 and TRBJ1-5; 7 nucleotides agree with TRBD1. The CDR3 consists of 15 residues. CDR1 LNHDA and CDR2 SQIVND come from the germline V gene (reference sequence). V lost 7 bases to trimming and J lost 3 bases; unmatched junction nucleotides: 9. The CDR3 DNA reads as TGTGCCAGTAATCCCGGGACAGTCTTCAATCAGCCCCAGCATTTT. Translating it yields CASNPGTVFNQPQHF. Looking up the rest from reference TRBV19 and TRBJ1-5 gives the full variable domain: DGGITQSPKYLFRKEGQNVTLSCEQNLNHDAMYWYRQDPGQGLRLIYYSQIVNDFQKGDIAEGYSVSREKKESFPLTVTSAQKNPTAFYLCASNPGTVFNQPQHFGDGTRLSIL.

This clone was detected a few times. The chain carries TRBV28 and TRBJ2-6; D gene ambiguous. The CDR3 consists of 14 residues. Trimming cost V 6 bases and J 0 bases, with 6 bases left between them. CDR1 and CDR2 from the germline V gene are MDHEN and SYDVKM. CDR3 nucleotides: TGTGCCAGCAGACTTCGCTCTGGGGCCAACGTCCTGACTTTC. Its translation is CASRLRSGANVLTF.